These 3 T cell receptor beta chains were all obtained from the same sample, sequenced in a study of blood T cell repertoires in COVID-19. This table comes from immunoSEQ multiplex PCR, and its TCRdb copy is limited to in-frame clones, with some not included. The repertoire holds 400,000 to 550,000 clones, with roughly 87% as singletons. The source material was PBMCs or T cells enriched from blood (not recorded which). The receptors come from a young woman with acute COVID-19.

The genes are TRBV13 and TRBJ2-7; 9 bases line up with TRBD1. The germline V gene encodes CDR1 PRHDT and CDR2 FYEKMQ (reference sequence). The ends lost 2 bases at V and 4 bases at J; junction bases unmatched: 3. The CDR3 is 14 residues long. The CDR3 coding sequence is TGTGCCAGCAGCTTATGGGACAGGGTTTACGAGCAGTACTTC. Amino acids: CASSLWDRVYEQYF.

V is TRBV9 and J is TRBJ2-5; no clear D. Germline lookup yields CDR1 SGDLS and CDR2 YYNGEE. The V end lost 4 bases, the J end lost 3 bases, and 10 bases lay between the germline ends. This CDR3 has 13 amino acids. The CDR3 sequence: CASSPPLEETQYF. The CDR3 DNA sequence: TGTGCCAGCAGCCCGCCCCTAGAAGAGACCCAGTACTTC.

The chain couples TRBV4-3 to TRBJ2-2, with D possibly being TRBD1 (6 bases). This CDR3 is built from 15 residues. With 1 base removed from V and 7 bases from J, the gap between germline ends came to 13 bases. The germline CDR1 and CDR2 sequences are LGHNA and YSLEER. In DNA form, the CDR3 reads TGCGCCAGCAGCCAAGCGGTAGGGGGAAGCGGGGAGCTGTTTTTT. This gives the protein CASSQAVGGSGELFF.